The 18 T cell receptor beta chains given below trace back to one sample, sequenced in a study of blood T cell repertoires in COVID-19. The assay was immunoSEQ multiplex PCR, and TCRdb's table has in-frame clones only and misses some. The table has 200,000 to 300,000 clones, 84% seen once; the top ten hold over 8.5%. The sample taken for sequencing was peripheral blood. The receptors were gathered from a human donor in a cohort sampled during active COVID-19.

The chain employs TRBV6-5 and TRBJ1-6; D might be TRBD1 (5 bases). Between the trimmed V and J ends, which lost 7 bases and 8 bases, there was a span of 12 bases. Germline-derived CDR1 and CDR2 are MNHEY and SVGAGI. CDR3 length: 13 amino acids. CDR3: CASMQGMDSPLHF. Written as DNA, the CDR3 is TGTGCCAGCATGCAGGGAATGGATTCACCCCTCCACTTT.

The chain recombines TRBV4-1 with TRBJ1-6, with a weak D call TRBD1 (6 bases). The CDR3 runs to 14 residues. Trimming cost V 5 bases and J 6 bases, with 11 bases left between them. Per germline, CDR1 MGHRA and CDR2 YSYEKL. CDR3 DNA sequence: TGCGCCAGCAGCAAACAGGGTGCTAATTCACCCCTCCACTTT. Translating it yields CASSKQGANSPLHF.

The genes are TRBV28 and TRBJ2-7; 10 positions match TRBD2. The V gene end was trimmed by 5 bases and the J gene end by 7 bases; junction bases not matched to a gene: 8. The CDR3 is 14 residues long. Looked up from germline, CDR1 is MDHEN and CDR2 is SYDVKM. The CDR3 nucleotides read TGTGCCAGCAGTCCGTCTCTAGCGGGGGTAGAGCAGTACTTC. Residues: CASSPSLAGVEQYF.

The chain combines TRBV28 with TRBJ1-5; the match to TRBD1 covers 9 bases. This CDR3 has 16 residues. The J segment lost 5 bases and the V segment lost 1 base, leaving 6 bases of the junction unmatched. Germline V gives CDR1 MDHEN, CDR2 SYDVKM. CDR3 amino acids: CASSLFDRGWDQPQHF. The CDR3, as DNA: TGTGCCAGCAGTTTATTTGACAGGGGGTGGGATCAGCCCCAGCATTTT. Full variable domain (missing parts from reference TRBV28 and TRBJ1-5): DVKVTQSSRYLVKRTGEKVFLECVQDMDHENMFWYRQDPGLGLRLIYFSYDVKMKEKGDIPEGYSVSREKKERFSLILESASTNQTSMYLCASSLFDRGWDQPQHFGDGTRLSIL.

The gene calls are TRBV24-1 and TRBJ2-1; 8 bases align to TRBD2. The germline V gene encodes CDR1 KGHDR and CDR2 SFDVKD. This CDR3 region has 16 residues. Trimming removed 4 bases from V and 4 bases from J; junction bases left unmatched: 8. As DNA, the CDR3 is TGTGCCACCAGTGACCCCGCGGGGGGCGGTTACAATGAGCAGTTCTTC. Amino acid sequence: CATSDPAGGGYNEQFF.

In its sample, this clone was seen a few times. The chain couples TRBV4-3 to TRBJ2-7, with D uncertain. With 1 base removed from V and 3 bases from J, the gap between germline ends came to 10 bases. CDR1 and CDR2 (germline): LGHNA, YSLEER. The CDR3 extends over 14 amino acids. The CDR3 is CASSQVVGDYEQYF. The CDR3 DNA is TGCGCCAGCAGCCAAGTGGTTGGAGACTACGAGCAGTACTTC.

V and J are TRBV28 and TRBJ2-1; 13 bases align to TRBD2. CDR1 MDHEN and CDR2 SYDVKM come from the germline V gene. The junction had 9 bases not matched to a gene; V was cut back by 6 bases and J by 7 bases. This CDR3 comprises 16 residues. CDR3 residues: CASRRGTSGVRNEQFF. The CDR3 bases are TGTGCCAGCAGACGTGGGACTAGCGGGGTGAGGAATGAGCAGTTCTTC.

This chain uses TRBV24-1 with TRBJ1-5, with D hard to call. Trimming cost V 0 bases and J 6 bases, with 8 bases left between them. Germline assignment: CDR1 KGHDR and CDR2 SFDVKD. This CDR3 region has 14 residues. The CDR3 loop reads CATSDLSGSQPQHF. In DNA form, the CDR3 reads TGTGCCACCAGTGATTTGTCAGGCAGTCAGCCCCAGCATTTT.

The rearrangement links TRBV7-2 to TRBJ2-2, with 9 bases that match TRBD2. The trim removed 5 bases at V and 6 bases at J, leaving 7 bases unmatched. The CDR3 is made up of 15 amino acids. Germline V lookup: CDR1 SGHTA, CDR2 FQGNSA. Here the CDR3 reads CASSQVGGGAGELFF. DNA for the CDR3: TGTGCCAGCAGCCAAGTTGGCGGGGGGGCCGGGGAGCTGTTTTTT. The full variable domain, its missing parts supplied by reference TRBV7-2 and TRBJ2-2, is GAGVSQSPSNKVTEKGKDVELRCDPISGHTALYWYRQSLGQGLEFLIYFQGNSAPDKSGLPSDRFSAERTGGSVSTLTIQRTQQEDSAVYLCASSQVGGGAGELFFGEGSRLTVL.

This clone was observed a few times. The chain links TRBV18 to TRBJ1-1; perhaps TRBD1 as D (5 bases). Trimming stripped 5 bases from V and 10 bases from J, with 14 bases between. Germline CDR1 KGHSH, CDR2 LQKENI. The CDR3 totals 12 residues. The CDR3, as DNA: TGTGCCAGCTCAATAAAGACAGAAGGAGCTTTCTTT. Amino acids: CASSIKTEGAFF.

The chain employs TRBV28 and TRBJ1-1; the D gene is possibly TRBD1 (6 bases). V was pared by 2 bases and J by 4 bases, with 17 bases between. Germline assignment: CDR1 MDHEN and CDR2 SYDVKM. CDR3 length equals 16 residues. CDR3 DNA sequence: TGTGCCAGCAGTTTAATGCCGGGGGGCCGGGGCACTGAAGCTTTCTTT. Translated: CASSLMPGGRGTEAFF.

The chain carries TRBV14 and TRBJ1-4; D ambiguous. Trimming shortened V by 2 bases and J by 7 bases, and 14 bases separated the two germline ends. The length of the CDR3 is 15 residues. Germline loops: CDR1 SGHDN, CDR2 FVKESK. The CDR3 is CASSQSGRRGEKLFF. CDR3 sequence (DNA): TGTGCCAGCAGCCAAAGCGGGCGCCGGGGTGAAAAACTGTTTTTT.

The chain links TRBV7-8 to TRBJ1-1, with D unclear. Germline CDR1 reads SGHVS; CDR2 reads FQNEAQ. CDR3 length: 12 residues. The V gene lost 4 bases and the J gene lost 3 bases, with 6 bases spanning the gap. Written as DNA, the CDR3 is TGTGCCAGCAGCTCGGGTCACACTGAAGCTTTCTTT. This gives the protein CASSSGHTEAFF.

The CDR3 bases are TGCGCCAGCAGCTTACTAGCGGGAGTCAGAGAGCAGTACTTC. It translates to CASSLLAGVREQYF. The rearrangement uses TRBV5-1 and TRBJ2-7; 11 bases are shared with TRBD2. The CDR3 loop spans 14 amino acids. CDR1 is SGHRS and CDR2 is YFSETQ in the germline V gene. V lost 2 bases, J lost 7 bases, and 5 bases stayed unmatched.

V is TRBV24-1 and J is TRBJ1-1; TRBD1 matches at 8 bases. CDR1 is KGHDR and CDR2 is SFDVKD in the germline V gene. The CDR3 loop spans 15 amino acids. With 4 bases clipped from V and 0 bases from J, the junction kept 3 bases outside the gene matches. In DNA form, the CDR3 reads TGTGCCACCAGTGAAGGACAGGGCCTGAACACTGAAGCTTTCTTT. Its translation: CATSEGQGLNTEAFF.

The CDR3 DNA sequence: TGTGCCAGCAGCTTATCCCCAGGCACAGATACGCAGTATTTT. Translated: CASSLSPGTDTQYF. V and J are TRBV7-3 and TRBJ2-3; D gene ambiguous. V gave up 2 bases and J gave up 1 base, with 7 bases separating them. CDR1 is SGHTA, CDR2 FQGTGA, per germline. This CDR3 is 14 amino acids long.

This clone showed up just once. The chain has TRBV14 and TRBJ2-1; D might be TRBD1 (7 bases). V lost 1 base to trimming and J lost 4 bases, with 11 bases between them. Germline lookup yields CDR1 SGHDN and CDR2 FVKESK. The CDR3 loop spans 15 amino acids. The CDR3 DNA reads as TGTGCCAGCAGCCAAGTCCAGGGGGGTTACAATGAGCAGTTCTTC. As protein: CASSQVQGGYNEQFF.

The chain employs TRBV13 and TRBJ2-1; TRBD2 aligns across 10 bases. The CDR3 contains 20 residues. The germline V gene has CDR1 PRHDT and CDR2 FYEKMQ (reference sequence). Losses at the gene ends were 1 base for V and 0 bases for J; bases not matched to a gene: 12. The CDR3 bases are TGTGCCAGCAGCTTAGCCGTTACTAGCGGGATTCCTCTCTCCTACAATGAGCAGTTCTTC. Amino acids: CASSLAVTSGIPLSYNEQFF.